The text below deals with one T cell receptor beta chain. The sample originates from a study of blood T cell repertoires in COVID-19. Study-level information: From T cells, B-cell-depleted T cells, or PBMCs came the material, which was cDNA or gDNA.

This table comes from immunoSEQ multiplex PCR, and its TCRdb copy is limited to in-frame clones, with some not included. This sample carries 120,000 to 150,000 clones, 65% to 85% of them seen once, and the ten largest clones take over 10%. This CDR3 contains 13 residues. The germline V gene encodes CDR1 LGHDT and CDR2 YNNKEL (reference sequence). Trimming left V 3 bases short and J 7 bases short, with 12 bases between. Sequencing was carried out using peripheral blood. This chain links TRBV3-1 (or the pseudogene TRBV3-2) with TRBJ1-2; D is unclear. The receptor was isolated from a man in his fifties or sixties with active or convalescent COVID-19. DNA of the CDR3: TGTGCCAGCAGCCAGGGCGCATTGGTTGGCTACACCTTC. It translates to CASSQGALVGYTF.